Ten or more counts support the clone carrying this TCR beta chain. Its antigen is not known. The sample's time point: after preoperative PTX-NDP chemotherapy. The source of the sample is a study of esophageal squamous cell carcinoma under preoperative chemotherapy. This CDR3 comprises 13 residues. Trimming removed 5 bases from V and 1 base from J, with 8 bases in between. Germline CDR1 reads MNHNS; CDR2 reads SASEGT. A single record per CDR3 protein comes from TCRdb applying MiXCR to the PCR reads. The sample holds around 30,000 distinct CDR3 sequences; 52% are singletons and the top ten take roughly 24%. General study points: After treatment, tumor-infiltrating lymphocytes seemed to come partly from incoming peripheral T cells, not only local changes.

Collection took place from a patient given preoperative chemotherapy. The TCR originated in a human donor with esophageal squamous cell carcinoma. The donor label of this sample is uncertain. J is TRBJ1-1 and V is TRBV6-1; weak D call: TRBD1 (5 bases). DNA of the CDR3: TGTGCCAGCAGTCGCGACAGGAACACTGAAGCTTTCTTT. Translated: CASSRDRNTEAFF.